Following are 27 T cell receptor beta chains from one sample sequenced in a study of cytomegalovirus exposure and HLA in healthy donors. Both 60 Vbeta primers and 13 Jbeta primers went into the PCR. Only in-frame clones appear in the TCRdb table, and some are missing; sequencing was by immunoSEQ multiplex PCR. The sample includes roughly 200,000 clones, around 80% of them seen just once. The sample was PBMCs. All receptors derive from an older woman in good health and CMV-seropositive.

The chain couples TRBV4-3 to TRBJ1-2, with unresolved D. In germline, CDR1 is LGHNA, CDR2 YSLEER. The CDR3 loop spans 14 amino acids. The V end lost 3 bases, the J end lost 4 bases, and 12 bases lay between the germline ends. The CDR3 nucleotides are TGCGCCAGCAGCCAGAGGGAGGATGGCTATGGCTACACCTTC. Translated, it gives CASSQREDGYGYTF.

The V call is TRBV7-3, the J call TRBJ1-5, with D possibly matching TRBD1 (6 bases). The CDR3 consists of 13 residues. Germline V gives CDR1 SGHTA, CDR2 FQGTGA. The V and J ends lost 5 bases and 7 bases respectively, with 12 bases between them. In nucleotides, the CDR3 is TGTGCCAGCAGCCGGACAGCGTTACAGCCCCAGCATTTT. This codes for CASSRTALQPQHF.

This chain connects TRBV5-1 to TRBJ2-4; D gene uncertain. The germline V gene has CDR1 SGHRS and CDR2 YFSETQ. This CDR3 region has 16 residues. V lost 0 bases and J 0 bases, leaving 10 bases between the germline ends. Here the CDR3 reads CASSLDPVIAKNIQYF. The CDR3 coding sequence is TGCGCCAGCAGCTTGGATCCGGTTATAGCCAAAAACATTCAGTACTTC.

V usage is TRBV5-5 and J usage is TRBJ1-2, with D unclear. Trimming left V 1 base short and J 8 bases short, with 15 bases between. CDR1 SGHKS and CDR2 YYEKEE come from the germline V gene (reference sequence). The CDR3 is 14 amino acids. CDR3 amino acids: CASSLSTYLEGYTF. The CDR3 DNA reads TGTGCCAGCAGCTTGAGTACGTATCTCGAGGGCTACACCTTC.

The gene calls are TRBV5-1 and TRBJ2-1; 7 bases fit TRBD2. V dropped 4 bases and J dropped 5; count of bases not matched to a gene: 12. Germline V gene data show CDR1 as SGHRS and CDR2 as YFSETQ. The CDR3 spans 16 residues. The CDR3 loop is CASSLHSGGGNNEQFF. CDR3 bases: TGCGCCAGCAGCCTGCATTCGGGCGGGGGAAACAATGAGCAGTTCTTC.

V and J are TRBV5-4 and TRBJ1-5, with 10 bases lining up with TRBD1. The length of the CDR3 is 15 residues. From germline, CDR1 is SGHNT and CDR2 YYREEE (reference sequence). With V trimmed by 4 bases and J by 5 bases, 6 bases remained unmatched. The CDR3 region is CASSNDRGRDQPQHF. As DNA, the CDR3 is TGTGCCAGCAGCAACGACAGGGGGCGCGATCAGCCCCAGCATTTT.

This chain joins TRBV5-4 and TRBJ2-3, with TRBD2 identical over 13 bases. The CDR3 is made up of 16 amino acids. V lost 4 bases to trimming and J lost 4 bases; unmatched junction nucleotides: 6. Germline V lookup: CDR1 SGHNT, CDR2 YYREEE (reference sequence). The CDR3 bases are TGTGCCAGCAGCCCGGGACTAGCGGGGAGGGCAGATACGCAGTATTTT. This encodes CASSPGLAGRADTQYF.

CDR3 nucleotide sequence: TGCGCCAGCAGCTTACAGGGGTACGCTGGGGCCAACGTCCTGACTTTC. It yields the protein CASSLQGYAGANVLTF. This sequence joins TRBV5-1 and TRBJ2-6, with 7 bases matching TRBD1. In germline, CDR1 is SGHRS, CDR2 YFSETQ. The CDR3 has 16 amino acids. V was pared by 2 bases and J by 2 bases, with 4 bases of the junction left unmatched.

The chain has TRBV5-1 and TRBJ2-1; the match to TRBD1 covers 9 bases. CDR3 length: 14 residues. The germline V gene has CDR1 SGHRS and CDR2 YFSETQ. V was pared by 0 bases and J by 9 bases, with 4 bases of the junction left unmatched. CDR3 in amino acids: CASSLGTGAVEQFF. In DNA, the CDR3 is TGCGCCAGCAGCTTGGGGACAGGGGCGGTTGAGCAGTTCTTC.

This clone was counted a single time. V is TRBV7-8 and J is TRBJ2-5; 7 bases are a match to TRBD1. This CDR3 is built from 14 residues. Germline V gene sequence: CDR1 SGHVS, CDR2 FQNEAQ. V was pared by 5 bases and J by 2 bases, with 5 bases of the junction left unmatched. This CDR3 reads CASSGTAGQETQYF. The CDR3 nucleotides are TGTGCCAGCAGCGGGACAGCAGGGCAAGAGACCCAGTACTTC.

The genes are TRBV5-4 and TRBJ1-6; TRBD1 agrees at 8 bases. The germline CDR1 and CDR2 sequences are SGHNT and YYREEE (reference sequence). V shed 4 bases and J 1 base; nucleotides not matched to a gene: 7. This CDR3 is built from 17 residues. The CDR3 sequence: CASSLPGGGSYNSPLHF. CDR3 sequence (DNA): TGTGCCAGCAGCCTACCAGGGGGCGGGTCCTATAATTCACCCCTCCACTTT.

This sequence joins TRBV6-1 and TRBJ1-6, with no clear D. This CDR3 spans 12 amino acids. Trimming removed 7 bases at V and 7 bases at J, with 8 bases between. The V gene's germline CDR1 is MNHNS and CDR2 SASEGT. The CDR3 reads CASKFGNSPLHF. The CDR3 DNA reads TGTGCCAGCAAATTCGGGAATTCACCCCTCCACTTT.

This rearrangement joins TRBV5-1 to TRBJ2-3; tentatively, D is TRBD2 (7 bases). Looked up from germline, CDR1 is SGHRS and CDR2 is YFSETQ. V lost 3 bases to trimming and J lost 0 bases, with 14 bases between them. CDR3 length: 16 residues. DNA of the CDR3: TGCGCCAGCAGCTGGACAGCGGGGTCTAGCACAGATACGCAGTATTTT. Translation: CASSWTAGSSTDTQYF. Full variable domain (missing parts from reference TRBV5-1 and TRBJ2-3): KAGVTQTPRYLIKTRGQQVTLSCSPISGHRSVSWYQQTPGQGLQFLFEYFSETQRNKGNFPGRFSGRQFSNSRSEMNVSTLELGDSALYLCASSWTAGSSTDTQYFGPGTRLTVL.

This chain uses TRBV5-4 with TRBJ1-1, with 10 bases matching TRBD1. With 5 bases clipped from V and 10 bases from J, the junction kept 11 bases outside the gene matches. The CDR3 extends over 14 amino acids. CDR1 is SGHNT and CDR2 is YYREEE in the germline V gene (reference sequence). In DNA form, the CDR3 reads TGTGCCAGCAGTTCCGACAGGGGGCGGGCCGGAGCTTTCTTT. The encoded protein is CASSSDRGRAGAFF.

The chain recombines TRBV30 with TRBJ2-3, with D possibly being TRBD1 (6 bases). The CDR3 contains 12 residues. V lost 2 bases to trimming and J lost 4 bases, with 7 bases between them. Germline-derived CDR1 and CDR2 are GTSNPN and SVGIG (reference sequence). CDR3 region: CAWSTGSDTQYF. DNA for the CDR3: TGTGCCTGGAGTACAGGGTCAGATACGCAGTATTTT.

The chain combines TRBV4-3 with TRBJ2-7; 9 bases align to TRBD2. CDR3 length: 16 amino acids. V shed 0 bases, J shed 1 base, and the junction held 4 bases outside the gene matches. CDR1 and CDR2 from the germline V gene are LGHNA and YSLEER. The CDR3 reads CASSQDSGGQSYEQYF. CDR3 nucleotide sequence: TGCGCCAGCAGCCAAGACAGCGGGGGGCAGTCCTACGAGCAGTACTTC.

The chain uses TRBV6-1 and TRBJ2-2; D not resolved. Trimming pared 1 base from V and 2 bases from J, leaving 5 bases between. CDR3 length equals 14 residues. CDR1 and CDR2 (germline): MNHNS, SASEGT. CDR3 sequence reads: CASSEGLNTGELFF. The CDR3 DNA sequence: TGTGCCAGCAGTGAAGGACTCAACACCGGGGAGCTGTTTTTT.

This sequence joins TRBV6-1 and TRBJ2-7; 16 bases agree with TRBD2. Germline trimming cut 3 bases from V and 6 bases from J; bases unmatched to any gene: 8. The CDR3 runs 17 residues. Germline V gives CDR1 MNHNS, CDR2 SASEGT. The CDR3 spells CASSDPGTSGRGFEQYF. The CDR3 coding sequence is TGTGCCAGCAGTGATCCCGGGACTAGCGGGAGGGGCTTCGAGCAGTACTTC.

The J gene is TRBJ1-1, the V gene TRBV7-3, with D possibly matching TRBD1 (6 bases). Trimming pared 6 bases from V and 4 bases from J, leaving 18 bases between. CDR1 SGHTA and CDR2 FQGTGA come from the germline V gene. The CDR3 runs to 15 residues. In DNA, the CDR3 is TGTGCCAGCAGTCGGACAGCCTTGAAAGGCACTGAAGCTTTCTTT. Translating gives CASSRTALKGTEAFF.

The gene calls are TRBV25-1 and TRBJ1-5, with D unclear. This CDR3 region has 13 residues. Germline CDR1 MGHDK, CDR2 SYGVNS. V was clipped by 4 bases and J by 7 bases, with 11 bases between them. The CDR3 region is CASSVGTAQPQHF. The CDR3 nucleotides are TGTGCCAGCAGTGTTGGAACAGCCCAGCCCCAGCATTTT.

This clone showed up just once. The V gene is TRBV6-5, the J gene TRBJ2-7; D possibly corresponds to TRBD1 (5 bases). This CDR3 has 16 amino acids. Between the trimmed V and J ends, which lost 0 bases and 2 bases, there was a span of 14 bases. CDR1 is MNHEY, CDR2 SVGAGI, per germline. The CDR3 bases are TGTGCCAGCAGTTACTCGGTGGGTGGGGCTACCTACGAGCAGTACTTC. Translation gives CASSYSVGGATYEQYF.

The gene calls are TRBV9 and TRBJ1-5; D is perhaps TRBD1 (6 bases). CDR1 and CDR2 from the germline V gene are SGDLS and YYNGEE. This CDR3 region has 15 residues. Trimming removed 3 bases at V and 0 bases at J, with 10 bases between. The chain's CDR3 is CASSEGTNSNQPQHF. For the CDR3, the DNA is TGTGCCAGCAGCGAGGGGACAAATAGCAATCAGCCCCAGCATTTT.

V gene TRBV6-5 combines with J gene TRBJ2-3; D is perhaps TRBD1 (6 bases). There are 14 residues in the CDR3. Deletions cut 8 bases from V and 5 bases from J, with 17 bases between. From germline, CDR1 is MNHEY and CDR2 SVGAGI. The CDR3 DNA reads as TGTGCCAGCGGACCCGTTCCAGGGGAAGATACGCAGTATTTT. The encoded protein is CASGPVPGEDTQYF.

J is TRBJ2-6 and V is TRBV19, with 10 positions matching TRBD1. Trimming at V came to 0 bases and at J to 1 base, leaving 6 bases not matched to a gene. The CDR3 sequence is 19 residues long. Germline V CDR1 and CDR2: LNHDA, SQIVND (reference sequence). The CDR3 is CASSIDPGQGISGANVLTF. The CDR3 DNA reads TGTGCCAGTAGTATAGATCCGGGACAGGGGATATCTGGGGCCAACGTCCTGACTTTC.

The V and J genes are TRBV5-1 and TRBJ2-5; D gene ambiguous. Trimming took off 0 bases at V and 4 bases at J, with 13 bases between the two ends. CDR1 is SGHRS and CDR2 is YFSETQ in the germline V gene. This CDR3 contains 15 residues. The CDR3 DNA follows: TGCGCCAGCAGCTTGGCCTCGGGTATCCCAGAGACCCAGTACTTC. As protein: CASSLASGIPETQYF.

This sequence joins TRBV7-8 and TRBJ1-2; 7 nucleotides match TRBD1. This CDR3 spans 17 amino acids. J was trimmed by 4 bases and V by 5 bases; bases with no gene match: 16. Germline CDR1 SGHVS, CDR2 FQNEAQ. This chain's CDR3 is CASSPATAAQGTYGYTF. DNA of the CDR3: TGTGCCAGCAGCCCTGCTACAGCTGCACAGGGGACCTATGGCTACACCTTC.

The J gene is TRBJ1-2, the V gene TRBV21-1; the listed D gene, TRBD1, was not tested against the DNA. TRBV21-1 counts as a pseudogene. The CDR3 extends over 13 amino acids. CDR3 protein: CASSKGTGGGYTF. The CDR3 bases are TGTGCCAGCAGCAAAGGGACAGGGGGCGGCTACACCTTC.